This T cell receptor beta chain was obtained from a study of blood T cell repertoires in COVID-19. V was clipped by 1 base and J by 2 bases, with 15 bases between them. In germline, CDR1 is MGHRA, CDR2 YSYEKL. The CDR3 loop spans 17 amino acids. Per the original data handling: Cell counts per sample came from amplifying reference gene primers. The data were produced by immunoSEQ multiplex PCR, yet TCRdb's version contains in-frame clones alone and is incomplete. Clonal size and the V and J genes are those of that table, whereas D and trimming came from the DNA. The sample shows almost 200,000 clones, around four fifths of them seen only once.

Sequencing was performed on peripheral blood. The clonotype originates from a man aged 60 to 69 with COVID-19, enrolled during active disease. The V gene is TRBV4-1, the J gene TRBJ1-5, with D maybe TRBD1 (6 bases). The CDR3 sequence is CASSQAPTGYGNQPQHF. The CDR3, as DNA: TGCGCCAGCAGCCAAGCCCCTACAGGGTACGGCAATCAGCCCCAGCATTTT.